This is a list of T cell receptor beta chains from one sample in a study of blood T cell repertoires in COVID-19. Some clones are missing from TCRdb's copy, which holds only in-frame ones; the method was immunoSEQ multiplex PCR. This sample yields roughly 700,000 clones, of which about nine tenths are seen a single time; roughly 0.26% belongs to the top ten. The sequencing sample was made of peripheral blood. Source of these receptors: a woman under 30 with acute or convalescent COVID-19. CDR3s include the opening cysteine and the closing phenylalanine or tryptophan. The order of the fields is J gene, D gene, clone size, V gene, CDR3 DNA, CDR3 protein. The D gene is left open where the match is weak. Part of the rows lack a size; the others show once, few, many or a class for expanded clones.

J gene: TRBJ1-2; D gene: .; clone size: .; V gene: TRBV6-4; CDR3 DNA: TGTGCCAGCAGTGAGTCCGACGACAACTCAGGAGGCTACACCTTC; CDR3 protein: CASSESDDNSGGYTF
J gene: TRBJ1-1; D gene: .; clone size: .; V gene: TRBV10-3; CDR3 DNA: TGTGCCATCAGTGAGTCGGGGGCCCCGAACACTGAAGCTTTCTTT; CDR3 protein: CAISESGAPNTEAFF
J gene: TRBJ2-5; D gene: TRBD2; clone size: .; V gene: TRBV7-8; CDR3 DNA: TGTGCCAGCAGCCCTGGGACTAGCTGGGAAGAGACCCAGTACTTC; CDR3 protein: CASSPGTSWEETQYF
J gene: TRBJ1-5; D gene: .; clone size: .; V gene: TRBV9; CDR3 DNA: TGTGCCAGCAGCGTAGCTGTTGATCAGCCCCAGCATTTT; CDR3 protein: CASSVAVDQPQHF
J gene: TRBJ1-2; D gene: .; clone size: few; V gene: TRBV7-2; CDR3 DNA: TGTGCCAGCAGCCCGGACAGTCTCTATGGCTACACCTTC; CDR3 protein: CASSPDSLYGYTF
J gene: TRBJ2-7; D gene: .; clone size: .; V gene: TRBV7-3; CDR3 DNA: TGTGCCAGCAGCTTAGGGCCAGGGGGGTCCTACGAGCAGTACTTC; CDR3 protein: CASSLGPGGSYEQYF
J gene: TRBJ2-7; D gene: TRBD1; clone size: .; V gene: TRBV11-3; CDR3 DNA: TGTGCCAGCAGCAAGGGACAGGGGACCTACGAGCAGTACTTC; CDR3 protein: CASSKGQGTYEQYF
J gene: TRBJ1-4; D gene: TRBD1; clone size: .; V gene: TRBV4-3; CDR3 DNA: TGCGCCAGCAGCCTCGATACCGGGACAGGGAGTGAAAAACTGTTTTTT; CDR3 protein: CASSLDTGTGSEKLFF
J gene: TRBJ2-7; D gene: TRBD1; clone size: .; V gene: TRBV27; CDR3 DNA: TGTGCCACGTTGGACAGGGGCTACGAGCAGTACTTC; CDR3 protein: CATLDRGYEQYF
J gene: TRBJ1-2; D gene: TRBD1; clone size: .; V gene: TRBV12-5; CDR3 DNA: TGTGCTAGTGGTTTGGTTGCCCAGGGGGCTGGGTATGGCTACACCTTC; CDR3 protein: CASGLVAQGAGYGYTF
J gene: TRBJ1-6; D gene: .; clone size: .; V gene: TRBV19; CDR3 DNA: TGTGCCAGTAGTATAGAGGGCAGGGTCGGTTCACCCCTCCACTTT; CDR3 protein: CASSIEGRVGSPLHF
J gene: TRBJ2-3; D gene: TRBD1; clone size: .; V gene: TRBV9; CDR3 DNA: TGTGCCAGCAGCGTAGATAGGGGGCTTAAGACCCGAGACACAGATACGCAGTATTTT; CDR3 protein: CASSVDRGLKTRDTDTQYF
J gene: TRBJ1-4; D gene: TRBD1; clone size: .; V gene: TRBV3-1/TRBV3-2; CDR3 DNA: TGTGCCAGCAGCCATAGGACAGGGGAAAAACTGTTTTTT; CDR3 protein: CASSHRTGEKLFF
J gene: TRBJ1-6; D gene: TRBD1; clone size: .; V gene: TRBV27; CDR3 DNA: TGTGCCAGCAGTTTGGGACAGGGGAATTCACCCCTCCACTTT; CDR3 protein: CASSLGQGNSPLHF
J gene: TRBJ2-7; D gene: .; clone size: .; V gene: TRBV11-2; CDR3 DNA: TGTGCCAGCAGCTTAAGGAGAGGCTCCTACGAGCAGTACTTC; CDR3 protein: CASSLRRGSYEQYF
J gene: TRBJ1-1; D gene: .; clone size: .; V gene: TRBV4-1; CDR3 DNA: TGCGCCAGCAGCCAAGCGGTAAGGGGTGAAGCTTTCTTT; CDR3 protein: CASSQAVRGEAFF
J gene: TRBJ1-2; D gene: .; clone size: .; V gene: TRBV2; CDR3 DNA: TGTGCCAGCAGTGAACCGGAGTCCTATGGCTACACCTTC; CDR3 protein: CASSEPESYGYTF
J gene: TRBJ1-5; D gene: .; clone size: .; V gene: TRBV5-4; CDR3 DNA: TGTGCCAGCAGCTTCGGGGGGACAAGGATTAATCAGCCCCAGCATTTT; CDR3 protein: CASSFGGTRINQPQHF
J gene: TRBJ1-4; D gene: .; clone size: .; V gene: TRBV9; CDR3 DNA: TGTGCCAGCAGCGCCGGGACATCCAATGAAAAACTGTTTTTT; CDR3 protein: CASSAGTSNEKLFF
J gene: TRBJ1-2; D gene: .; clone size: .; V gene: TRBV6-2/TRBV6-3; CDR3 DNA: TGTGCCAGCAGTCCCGGGCCCCCGGGGGGCTACACCTTC; CDR3 protein: CASSPGPPGGYTF
J gene: TRBJ1-6; D gene: .; clone size: .; V gene: TRBV19; CDR3 DNA: TGTGCCAGTAGTATAGATGGGGCCAATAATTCACCCCTCCACTTT; CDR3 protein: CASSIDGANNSPLHF
J gene: TRBJ1-4; D gene: .; clone size: .; V gene: TRBV25-1; CDR3 DNA: TGTGCCAGCAGTGAATGGGGGGAATTGGGTGAAAAACTGTTTTTT; CDR3 protein: CASSEWGELGEKLFF
J gene: TRBJ2-1; D gene: .; clone size: .; V gene: TRBV6-1; CDR3 DNA: TGTGCCAGCACCCCGACTAGTTACCCACTCAATGAGCAGTTCTTC; CDR3 protein: CASTPTSYPLNEQFF
J gene: TRBJ1-1; D gene: TRBD1; clone size: .; V gene: TRBV19; CDR3 DNA: TGTGCCAGTAAGGAGGCCGGGACAGGGGACACTGAAGCTTTCTTT; CDR3 protein: CASKEAGTGDTEAFF
J gene: TRBJ2-2; D gene: .; clone size: few; V gene: TRBV27; CDR3 DNA: TGTGCCAGCAGCCACGGGACCGGGGAGCTGTTTTTT; CDR3 protein: CASSHGTGELFF
J gene: TRBJ1-4; D gene: .; clone size: few; V gene: TRBV29-1; CDR3 DNA: TGCAGCGTTGAAGGGGACGGGGGTGTCGCAGAAAAACTGTTTTTT; CDR3 protein: CSVEGDGGVAEKLFF
J gene: TRBJ2-3; D gene: TRBD2; clone size: .; V gene: TRBV5-4; CDR3 DNA: TGTGCCAGCAGTTGGCCGGGACTAGCGGGGGGGCCAGATACGCAGTATTTT; CDR3 protein: CASSWPGLAGGPDTQYF
J gene: TRBJ2-5; D gene: TRBD2; clone size: .; V gene: TRBV6-1; CDR3 DNA: TGTGCCAGCAGTGTCGGGATAGCGGGATCCCAAGAGACCCAGTACTTC; CDR3 protein: CASSVGIAGSQETQYF
J gene: TRBJ2-1; D gene: .; clone size: .; V gene: TRBV13; CDR3 DNA: TGTGCCAGCAGCTCCCAGGACAGACGGAATGAGCAGTTCTTC; CDR3 protein: CASSSQDRRNEQFF
J gene: TRBJ1-3; D gene: .; clone size: few; V gene: TRBV12-5; CDR3 DNA: TGTGCTAGTGGTTTCTTAGTTGAGAGCTCTGGAAACACCATATATTTT; CDR3 protein: CASGFLVESSGNTIYF
J gene: TRBJ2-1; D gene: TRBD1; clone size: once; V gene: TRBV24-1; CDR3 DNA: TGTGCCACCGCACCCCGGGACAGACCGTACAATGAGCAGTTCTTC; CDR3 protein: CATAPRDRPYNEQFF
J gene: TRBJ1-5; D gene: TRBD1; clone size: .; V gene: TRBV19; CDR3 DNA: TGTGCCAGTCCCACCCCCGAAACAGGGGATTGGGGTAGCAATCAGCCCCAGCATTTT; CDR3 protein: CASPTPETGDWGSNQPQHF
J gene: TRBJ1-5; D gene: .; clone size: .; V gene: TRBV19; CDR3 DNA: TGTGCCAGTAGTATTCTTGCAGGGCAACCCAATCAGCCCCAGCATTTT; CDR3 protein: CASSILAGQPNQPQHF
J gene: TRBJ1-6; D gene: .; clone size: .; V gene: TRBV7-2; CDR3 DNA: TGTGCCAGCAGCTTGCCCCAAGCCGGGAGTTCACCCCTCCACTTT; CDR3 protein: CASSLPQAGSSPLHF
J gene: TRBJ2-2; D gene: TRBD1; clone size: .; V gene: TRBV7-6; CDR3 DNA: TGTGCCAGCAGCCCCGCGACCGGGACAGGGGTTACCGGGGAGCTGTTTTTT; CDR3 protein: CASSPATGTGVTGELFF
J gene: TRBJ1-2; D gene: .; clone size: .; V gene: TRBV6-2/TRBV6-3; CDR3 DNA: TGTGCCAGCAGTTATTACAGGGATGGCTACACCTTC; CDR3 protein: CASSYYRDGYTF
J gene: TRBJ2-1; D gene: TRBD1; clone size: .; V gene: TRBV11-3; CDR3 DNA: TGTGCCAGCAGCTCAGGGGGCCTACCAGGTAGTGGTGAGCAGTTCTTC; CDR3 protein: CASSSGGLPGSGEQFF
J gene: TRBJ1-6; D gene: TRBD1; clone size: .; V gene: TRBV27; CDR3 DNA: TGTGCCAGCAGTCCGGACAGGCGATCATCACCCCTCCACTTT; CDR3 protein: CASSPDRRSSPLHF
J gene: TRBJ1-2; D gene: .; clone size: .; V gene: TRBV7-9; CDR3 DNA: TGTGCCAGCAGCCTCCCTGGAGCCCAGGGGCGGGTCGGCTACACCTTC; CDR3 protein: CASSLPGAQGRVGYTF
J gene: TRBJ1-6; D gene: .; clone size: .; V gene: TRBV19; CDR3 DNA: TGTGCCAGTAGTCGCGCTCTGGAAGGCAGGGGTAATTCACCCCTCCACTTT; CDR3 protein: CASSRALEGRGNSPLHF
J gene: TRBJ1-2; D gene: .; clone size: .; V gene: TRBV11-2; CDR3 DNA: TGTGCCAGCAGCTTAAACCTCGTACGGGGTGGTTTTGGCTACACCTTC; CDR3 protein: CASSLNLVRGGFGYTF
J gene: TRBJ2-1; D gene: TRBD2; clone size: .; V gene: TRBV7-9; CDR3 DNA: TGTGCCAGCAGCTTATGGCTAGCGGGGGGTAGGAATGAGCAGTTCTTC; CDR3 protein: CASSLWLAGGRNEQFF
J gene: TRBJ2-4; D gene: TRBD1; clone size: .; V gene: TRBV7-6; CDR3 DNA: TGTGCCAGCAGCTTAGCGCCGGCGGGACAGGGGTTTGGAAACATTCAGTACTTC; CDR3 protein: CASSLAPAGQGFGNIQYF
J gene: TRBJ1-2; D gene: .; clone size: .; V gene: TRBV30; CDR3 DNA: TGTGCCTGGAGTCGGGATTCTAAAGATGGCTACACCTTC; CDR3 protein: CAWSRDSKDGYTF
J gene: TRBJ1-1; D gene: TRBD1; clone size: .; V gene: TRBV5-4; CDR3 DNA: TGTGCCAGCAGCTCCAGGACAGGGGCAACTGAAGCTTTCTTT; CDR3 protein: CASSSRTGATEAFF
J gene: TRBJ1-5; D gene: TRBD1; clone size: .; V gene: TRBV9; CDR3 DNA: TGTGCCAGCAGCGATGAGGACAGGAACAATCAGCCCCAGCATTTT; CDR3 protein: CASSDEDRNNQPQHF
J gene: TRBJ2-5; D gene: TRBD1; clone size: .; V gene: TRBV19; CDR3 DNA: TGTGCCAGTAGACAGGGACAGACTTACCAAGAGACCCAGTACTTC; CDR3 protein: CASRQGQTYQETQYF
J gene: TRBJ1-1; D gene: .; clone size: .; V gene: TRBV5-6; CDR3 DNA: TGTGCCAGCAGCTTCAGGACAACTGAAGCTTTCTTT; CDR3 protein: CASSFRTTEAFF
J gene: TRBJ1-5; D gene: .; clone size: .; V gene: TRBV18; CDR3 DNA: TGTGCCAGCTCACCATGGGGCACTAAGGATCAGCCCCAGCATTTT; CDR3 protein: CASSPWGTKDQPQHF
J gene: TRBJ2-7; D gene: TRBD2; clone size: .; V gene: TRBV27; CDR3 DNA: TGTGCCAGCCAAGTTGCTAGCGGGGTCTACGAGCAGTACTTC; CDR3 protein: CASQVASGVYEQYF
J gene: TRBJ1-3; D gene: TRBD1; clone size: few; V gene: TRBV5-1; CDR3 DNA: TGCGCCAGCAGCCCAACGGGACAGGGGGATGCAAACACCATATATTTT; CDR3 protein: CASSPTGQGDANTIYF
J gene: TRBJ2-7; D gene: .; clone size: once; V gene: TRBV5-4; CDR3 DNA: TGTGCCAGCAGCTTGACAGGTCAGCCCTACGAGCAGTACTTC; CDR3 protein: CASSLTGQPYEQYF
J gene: TRBJ2-3; D gene: .; clone size: once; V gene: TRBV9; CDR3 DNA: TGTGCCAGCAGCGTAGGGCGGAAGAGCACAGATACGCAGTATTTT; CDR3 protein: CASSVGRKSTDTQYF
J gene: TRBJ1-4; D gene: .; clone size: .; V gene: TRBV5-8; CDR3 DNA: TGTGCCAGCAGCTTAGAGGAAAAACTGTTTTTT; CDR3 protein: CASSLEEKLFF